The 30 T cell receptor beta chains below come from one sample, sequenced in a study of T cell clones after liver transplantation. TCRdb keeps only in-frame clones here, not all; method: immunoSEQ multiplex PCR. The repertoire holds 85,000 to 110,000 clones, with around 84% as singletons. Sample: CD4+ T cells from blood, taken roughly 50 months after liver transplant. These receptors were taken from a human patient who received a liver transplant. Some T cells here may be from the graft donor.

This chain links TRBV4-2 with TRBJ1-4, with D possibly matching TRBD1 (5 bases). Germline loops: CDR1 LGHNA, CDR2 YNFKEQ. The CDR3 is 15 amino acids. Trimming stripped 0 bases from V and 8 bases from J, with 13 bases between. The CDR3 here is CASSQEDRVEEKLFF. CDR3 DNA sequence: TGTGCCAGCAGCCAAGAAGACAGAGTTGAAGAAAAACTGTTTTTT.

A word on this clone: Other DNA sequences within the sample encode an identical CDR3. The V call is TRBV19, the J call TRBJ2-2; TRBD2 might be the D (7 bases). This CDR3 contains 13 residues. CDR1 LNHDA and CDR2 SQIVND come from the germline V gene (reference sequence). V lost 3 bases, J lost 6 bases, and 8 bases lay in between. This chain's CDR3 is CASSIGGPGELFF. The CDR3 DNA reads TGTGCCAGTAGTATCGGGGGGCCCGGGGAGCTGTTTTTT.

V and J are TRBV28 and TRBJ2-3; 14 nucleotides match TRBD2. This CDR3 has 16 amino acids. V gave up 4 bases and J gave up 5 bases; unmatched junction bases: 5. Per the germline V gene, CDR1 is MDHEN and CDR2 is SYDVKM. CDR3 sequence: CASSSGTSGSLDTQYF. The CDR3, as DNA: TGTGCCAGCAGTTCCGGGACTAGCGGGAGTCTAGATACGCAGTATTTT.

The genes are TRBV6-5 and TRBJ1-1, with unresolved D. Germline values: CDR1 MNHEY, CDR2 SVGAGI. The CDR3 has 12 residues. The V end was cut by 0 bases, the J end by 10 bases, with 9 bases between. CDR3 sequence (DNA): TGTGCCAGCAGTTACTCCGGGGAGGTAGCTTTCTTT. Translating gives CASSYSGEVAFF.

The chain combines TRBV28 with TRBJ2-3; 11 nucleotides align to TRBD2. This CDR3 has 20 residues. Germline V lookup: CDR1 MDHEN, CDR2 SYDVKM. CDR3 region: CATRSKTVFMTSGGTDTQYF. CDR3 nucleotide sequence: TGTGCTACTCGATCAAAGACAGTTTTCATGACTAGCGGGGGCACAGATACGCAGTATTTT.

This rearrangement joins TRBV7-9 to TRBJ1-5; 7 nucleotides match TRBD1. This CDR3 spans 18 amino acids. With V trimmed by 5 bases and J by 4 bases, 17 bases remained unmatched. Germline lookup yields CDR1 SEHNR and CDR2 FQNEAQ (reference sequence). The CDR3 coding sequence is TGTGCCAGCAGCCGAGGGGGCGGGGTGCCCCCGAAAAATCAGCCCCAGCATTTT. Translation: CASSRGGGVPPKNQPQHF. Filled out from reference TRBV7-9 and TRBJ1-5, the complete variable domain reads DTGVSQNPRHKITKRGQNVTFRCDPISEHNRLYWYRQTLGQGPEFLTYFQNEAQLEKSRLLSDRFSAERPKGSFSTLEIQRTEQGDSAMYLCASSRGGGVPPKNQPQHFGDGTRLSIL.

This chain joins TRBV7-8 and TRBJ1-5, with D hard to call. The ends were cut back, 4 bases at V and 11 bases at J, with 9 bases in the middle. The CDR3 extends over 11 amino acids. CDR1 is SGHVS and CDR2 is FQNEAQ in the germline V gene. The CDR3 loop is CASSSGGAQHF. CDR3 bases: TGTGCCAGCAGCTCAGGCGGAGCCCAGCATTTT.

The chain employs TRBV2 and TRBJ2-5; 10 bases are a match to TRBD1. CDR3 length: 16 residues. J was trimmed by 5 bases and V by 8 bases; bases with no gene match: 14. The germline CDR1 and CDR2 sequences are SNHLY and FYNNEI. CDR3 residues: CASRDRGVSQVETQYF. Written as DNA, the CDR3 is TGTGCCAGCCGGGACAGGGGTGTGTCACAAGTGGAGACCCAGTACTTC.

The V call is TRBV7-2, the J call TRBJ1-1; D call uncertain. The CDR3 runs 12 residues. Trimming pared 5 bases from V and 6 bases from J, leaving 10 bases between. The V gene's germline CDR1 is SGHTA and CDR2 FQGNSA. The CDR3 region is CASSPPGPEAFF. In nucleotides, the CDR3 is TGTGCCAGCAGCCCCCCCGGCCCTGAAGCTTTCTTT.

The chain couples TRBV5-6 to TRBJ2-7; D possibly matches TRBD1 or TRBD2 (5 bases each). V shed 4 bases and J shed 2 bases, with 10 bases lying between them. CDR3 size: 13 residues. The germline gives CDR1 SGHDT, CDR2 YYEEEE. The CDR3 loop reads CASSRGAAYEQYF. The CDR3 DNA reads as TGTGCCAGCAGCCGAGGGGCAGCCTACGAGCAGTACTTC.

The CDR3 DNA reads as TGTGCCAGCCAGGCGTTAGGGTGGGACACCGGGGAGCTGTTTTTT. Translation gives CASQALGWDTGELFF. The gene calls are TRBV28 and TRBJ2-2, with D hard to call. The germline gives CDR1 MDHEN, CDR2 SYDVKM. Between the trimmed V and J ends, which lost 8 bases and 3 bases, there was a span of 16 bases. The CDR3 is 15 amino acids.

The genes are TRBV18 and TRBJ1-5; 11 nucleotides align to TRBD1. Germline CDR1 KGHSH, CDR2 LQKENI. The junction had 4 bases not matched to a gene; V was cut back by 3 bases and J by 0 bases. The CDR3 extends over 17 amino acids. This CDR3 is CASSPGQGGYSNQPQHF. Written as DNA, the CDR3 is TGTGCCAGCTCACCGGGACAGGGGGGATATAGCAATCAGCCCCAGCATTTT.

The sample holds a few counts of this clone. Here the CDR3 reads CASSERSYEQYF. The DNA for the CDR3 is TGTGCCAGCAGTGAAAGATCCTACGAGCAGTACTTC. V gene TRBV28 combines with J gene TRBJ2-7; no reliable D call. Germline V gene data show CDR1 as MDHEN and CDR2 as SYDVKM. The ends were cut back, 5 bases at V and 1 base at J, with 6 bases in the middle. CDR3 length: 12 amino acids.

J is TRBJ2-3 and V is TRBV2; tentative D call: TRBD2 (6 bases). The germline V and J ends were trimmed by 7 bases and 4 bases, with 12 bases remaining between them. CDR3 size: 13 residues. Germline V CDR1 and CDR2: SNHLY, FYNNEI. CDR3 DNA: TGTGCCAGCAAGTCTGGAGGGGCAGATACGCAGTATTTT. Its translation is CASKSGGADTQYF. The entire variable domain, with the rest obtained from reference TRBV2 and TRBJ2-3, is as follows: EPEVTQTPSHQVTQMGQEVILRCVPISNHLYFYWYRQILGQKVEFLVSFYNNEISEKSEIFDDQFSVERPDGSNFTLKIRSTKLEDSAMYFCASKSGGADTQYFGPGTRLTVL.

Concerning this clone: The CDR3 carries no conserved terminal phenylalanine or tryptophan, so it likely arises from a read error. The limits of the CDR3 on the DNA are not certain, so only TCRdb's listed CDR3 is given. The chain employs TRBV21-1 and TRBJ1-1; whether TRBD1, the table's D call, matches the DNA was not checked. TRBV21-1 is a pseudogene segment. Ends included, the CDR3 has 10 residues. The CDR3 loop reads CASGRRVEVL.

The chain joins TRBV6-6 to TRBJ2-3, with D perhaps matching TRBD2 (5 bases). The CDR3 covers 14 residues. In germline, CDR1 is MNHNY, CDR2 SVGAGI (reference sequence). V lost 7 bases to trimming and J lost 0 bases, with 11 bases between them. CDR3 protein: CASTAGSSTDTQYF. CDR3 nucleotides: TGTGCCAGCACGGCGGGCTCTAGCACAGATACGCAGTATTTT.

The chain couples TRBV5-4 to TRBJ2-1; 10 bases line up with TRBD2. With V trimmed by 1 base and J by 8 bases, 9 bases remained unmatched. CDR3 length: 16 residues. Germline CDR1 and CDR2: SGHNT and YYREEE (reference sequence). The CDR3 loop is CASSLYGLAAWDEQFF. The CDR3 bases are TGTGCCAGCAGCTTGTATGGACTAGCGGCTTGGGATGAGCAGTTCTTC.

Written as DNA, the CDR3 is TGTGCCAGCAGCAGCGGACTTATGAACACCGGGGAGCTGTTTTTT. It is translated as CASSSGLMNTGELFF. V usage is TRBV7-2 and J usage is TRBJ2-2; D is perhaps TRBD2 (5 bases). Trimming removed 5 bases at V and 1 base at J, with 11 bases between. The CDR3 spans 15 residues. Germline values: CDR1 SGHTA, CDR2 FQGNSA.

The rearrangement links TRBV27 to TRBJ1-5; D is possibly TRBD1 (6 bases). There are 13 residues in the CDR3. The V gene lost 4 bases and the J gene lost 5 bases, with 9 bases spanning the gap. Germline V gene data show CDR1 as MNHEY and CDR2 as SMNVEV (reference sequence). The CDR3 region has the DNA TGTGCCAGCAGTTCCACAGGGTATCAGCCCCAGCATTTT. This gives the protein CASSSTGYQPQHF.

V gene TRBV18 combines with J gene TRBJ2-1; 11 positions agree with TRBD2. Germline CDR1 and CDR2: KGHSH and LQKENI. V gave up 8 bases and J gave up 14 bases; unmatched junction bases: 8. CDR3 length: 12 residues. This chain's CDR3 is CASTTSGSREFF. CDR3 bases: TGTGCCAGCACAACTAGCGGGAGTCGAGAGTTCTTC.

The chain joins TRBV7-9 to TRBJ1-1, with D possibly TRBD1 on 5 matching bases. CDR3 length equals 15 residues. Trimming left V 4 bases short and J 0 bases short, with 12 bases between. CDR1 is SEHNR and CDR2 is FQNEAQ in the germline V gene (reference sequence). In DNA form, the CDR3 reads TGTGCCAGCAGCTCGCAGGGCAGGGTGAACACTGAAGCTTTCTTT. Residues: CASSSQGRVNTEAFF.

The chain carries TRBV30 and TRBJ2-6; D unresolved. The germline V gene has CDR1 GTSNPN and CDR2 SVGIG (reference sequence). The CDR3 contains 16 residues. Between the trimmed V and J ends, which lost 1 base and 2 bases, there was a span of 12 bases. This chain's CDR3 is CAWSAWVGTGANVLTF. DNA for the CDR3: TGTGCCTGGAGTGCCTGGGTCGGAACTGGGGCCAACGTCCTGACTTTC.

The chain has TRBV19 and TRBJ2-2; 10 bases fit TRBD1. The CDR3 runs to 16 residues. Germline V gene data show CDR1 as LNHDA and CDR2 as SQIVND (reference sequence). Losses at the gene ends were 7 bases for V and 5 bases for J; bases not matched to a gene: 10. The DNA of the CDR3 is TGTGCCAGTATATCAGACAGGGGGCTAGGTACCGGGGAGCTGTTTTTT. Translated, it gives CASISDRGLGTGELFF.

The V call is TRBV11-1, the J call TRBJ2-7; D gene uncertain. Germline values: CDR1 SGHAT, CDR2 FQDESV (reference sequence). Trimming pared 1 base from V and 0 bases from J, leaving 10 bases between. The CDR3 totals 15 residues. CDR3 DNA: TGTGCCAGCAGCTTAGTTTCACTGAGCTCCTACGAGCAGTACTTC. This sequence encodes CASSLVSLSSYEQYF.

The gene calls are TRBV20-1 and TRBJ1-2, with 7 bases lining up with TRBD1. This CDR3 region has 11 residues. CDR1 DFQATT and CDR2 SNEGSKA come from the germline V gene (reference sequence). V lost 6 bases to trimming and J lost 8 bases; unmatched junction nucleotides: 6. This chain's CDR3 is CSAGDRGGYTF. The CDR3 region has the DNA TGCAGTGCGGGGGACAGAGGAGGCTACACCTTC.

This chain joins TRBV10-1 and TRBJ1-1; TRBD1 is a possible D gene (6 bases). Germline CDR1 is WNHNN and CDR2 is SYGVQD (reference sequence). CDR3 length equals 13 residues. Trimming stripped 4 bases from V and 6 bases from J, with 12 bases between. The CDR3 spells CASSGPQGSEAFF. CDR3 sequence (DNA): TGCGCCAGCAGTGGACCCCAGGGGTCTGAAGCTTTCTTT.

The J gene is TRBJ1-1, the V gene TRBV9, with 10 bases matching TRBD1. The CDR3 runs to 16 residues. V trimming: 7 bases; J trimming: 5 bases; junction bases outside the gene matches: 14. CDR1 SGDLS and CDR2 YYNGEE come from the germline V gene. Here the CDR3 DNA reads TGTGCCAGCGGGGACAGGGGCGGGAGGATGACTACTGAAGCTTTCTTT. Its translation is CASGDRGGRMTTEAFF.

The chain links TRBV7-3 to TRBJ1-1; TRBD1 might be the D (6 bases). V lost 5 bases to trimming and J lost 8 bases, with 15 bases between them. The germline V gene has CDR1 SGHTA and CDR2 FQGTGA. CDR3 length: 13 residues. In nucleotides, the CDR3 is TGTGCCAGCAGCCAGGGGCAGGGCAGAGAAGCTTTCTTT. Its protein is CASSQGQGREAFF.

This rearrangement joins TRBV29-1 to TRBJ1-2; TRBD1 is a possible D gene (5 bases). V lost 0 bases to trimming and J lost 4 bases, with 12 bases between them. Germline CDR1 SQVTM, CDR2 ANQGSEA. CDR3 length: 14 residues. The CDR3 DNA reads TGCAGCGTTGAAGATCGGGGGGGAGCCTATGGCTACACCTTC. Protein: CSVEDRGGAYGYTF. The whole variable domain, remainder taken from reference TRBV29-1 and TRBJ1-2, is SAVISQKPSRDICQRGTSLTIQCQVDSQVTMMFWYRQQPGQSLTLIATANQGSEATYESGFVIDKFPISRPNLTFSTLTVSNMSPEDSSIYLCSVEDRGGAYGYTFGSGTRLTVV.

The rearrangement joins TRBV27 to TRBJ2-1; 9 positions match TRBD2. The length of the CDR3 is 16 residues. V lost 5 bases, J lost 6 bases, and 11 bases stayed unmatched. Germline V CDR1 and CDR2: MNHEY, SMNVEV (reference sequence). The CDR3 DNA follows: TGTGCCAGCAGTCCCCGTGCGGGGGGGACTCGCAATGAGCAGTTCTTC. Translation: CASSPRAGGTRNEQFF.